This paragraph covers one TCR beta chain sequence. The protocol was immunoSEQ multiplex PCR, while the TCRdb copy is restricted to in-frame clones and leaves out a portion. The sample records roughly 170,000 clones, 81% being singletons. The data originate from a study of blood T cell repertoires in COVID-19. Overall study: The United States, Italy and Spain supplied acute and convalescent COVID-19 samples. The analysed material was cDNA or gDNA that came from T cells, B-cell-depleted T cells, or PBMCs.

Germline CDR1 MDHEN, CDR2 SYDVKM. The V end was cut by 6 bases, the J end by 5 bases, with 15 bases between. The CDR3 runs to 14 residues. The V call is TRBV28, the J call TRBJ2-3; D call uncertain. Input material: PBMCs or T cells enriched from blood (not recorded which). The receptor was isolated from a woman in her forties with acute COVID-19. CDR3 region: CASSSPSSGDTQYF. Here the CDR3 DNA reads TGTGCCAGCAGCTCACCAAGTTCGGGAGATACGCAGTATTTT.